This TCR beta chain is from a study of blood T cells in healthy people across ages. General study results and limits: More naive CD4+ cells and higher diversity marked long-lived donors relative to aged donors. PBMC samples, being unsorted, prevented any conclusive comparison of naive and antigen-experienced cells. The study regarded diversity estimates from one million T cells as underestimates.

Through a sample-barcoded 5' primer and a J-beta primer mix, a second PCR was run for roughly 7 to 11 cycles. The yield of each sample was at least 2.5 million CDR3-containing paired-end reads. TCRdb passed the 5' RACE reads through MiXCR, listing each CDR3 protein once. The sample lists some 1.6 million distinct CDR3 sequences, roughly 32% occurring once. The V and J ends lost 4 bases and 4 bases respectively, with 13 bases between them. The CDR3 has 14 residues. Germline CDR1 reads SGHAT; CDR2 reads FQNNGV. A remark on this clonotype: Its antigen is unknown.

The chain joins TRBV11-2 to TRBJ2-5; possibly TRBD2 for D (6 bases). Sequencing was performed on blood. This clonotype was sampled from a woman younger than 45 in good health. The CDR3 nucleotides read TGTGCCAGCAGCTCCTGGGCGGAGGGAGAGACCCAGTACTTC. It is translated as CASSSWAEGETQYF.